What follows are 15 T cell receptor beta chains derived from one specimen sequenced in a study of T cell responses to AZD1222 COVID-19 vaccine. The assay was immunoSEQ multiplex PCR, and TCRdb's table has in-frame clones only and misses some. The profile shows about 180,000 clones, about 91% of them singletons. The starting material was peripheral blood, obtained on day 0 of AZD1222 vaccination. These receptors originate from an adult in good health.

This sequence joins TRBV7-9 and TRBJ2-7; a weak D match, TRBD1 (6 bases). CDR1 is SEHNR, CDR2 FQNEAQ, per germline (reference sequence). V gave up 1 base and J gave up 4 bases, with 14 bases separating them. The length of the CDR3 is 15 residues. CDR3 amino acids: CASSLGDTPSYEQYF. CDR3 bases: TGTGCCAGCAGCTTAGGGGACACCCCATCGTACGAGCAGTACTTC.

The chain couples TRBV12-5 to TRBJ2-7, with D possibly matching TRBD1 (7 bases). The CDR3 loop spans 13 amino acids. V was cut by 4 bases and J by 5 bases, with 12 bases left in between. Germline CDR1 is LGHNT and CDR2 is FRNRAP. CDR3 loop: CASGSRGDHEQYF. CDR3 DNA sequence: TGTGCTAGTGGTTCCAGGGGGGACCACGAGCAGTACTTC.

The gene calls are TRBV2 and TRBJ1-2; D might be TRBD1 (5 bases). V dropped 7 bases and J dropped 1 base, with 22 bases sitting between them. Germline CDR1 SNHLY, CDR2 FYNNEI. This CDR3 has 17 amino acids. CDR3 nucleotides: TGTGCCAGCATGGGGGGAGGCAGGGACTCTCTTAACTATGGCTACACCTTC. This translates into CASMGGGRDSLNYGYTF.

This clone appeared once. CDR3 sequence reads: CASSPGLAVLNYEQYF. The CDR3 coding sequence is TGTGCCAGCAGCCCGGGACTAGCGGTTTTGAACTACGAGCAGTACTTC. The rearrangement uses TRBV7-8 and TRBJ2-7; 11 nucleotides agree with TRBD2. The germline gives CDR1 SGHVS, CDR2 FQNEAQ. The V and J ends lost 5 bases and 3 bases, in that order; junction bases with no gene match: 9. CDR3 length: 16 residues.

The chain carries TRBV30 and TRBJ2-3; TRBD2 agrees at 14 bases. Germline assignment: CDR1 GTSNPN and CDR2 SVGIG (reference sequence). V was pared by 1 base and J by 6 bases, with 3 bases of the junction left unmatched. The CDR3 consists of 15 residues. The CDR3 region has the DNA TGTGCCTGGAGTGGGAGACTAGCGGGGGGGGATACGCAGTATTTT. This gives the protein CAWSGRLAGGDTQYF.

The genes are TRBV19 and TRBJ1-1, with TRBD1 matching over 8 bases. Germline V gives CDR1 LNHDA, CDR2 SQIVND (reference sequence). The CDR3 extends over 15 amino acids. After removal of 6 bases from V and 12 bases from J, the junction contained 18 bases not matched to a gene. DNA of the CDR3: TGTGCCAGTAGCACTCGACAGGGGATGGCGATAATAACTTTCTTT. Translation gives CASSTRQGMAIITFF.

In this sample, this clone turned up once. The rearrangement links TRBV7-3 to TRBJ2-1; maybe TRBD1 (5 bases). The CDR3 is made up of 15 amino acids. The ends were cut back, 2 bases at V and 1 base at J, with 9 bases in the middle. Germline lookup yields CDR1 SGHTA and CDR2 FQGTGA. The CDR3 here is CASSLGTGSYNEQFF. Written as DNA, the CDR3 is TGTGCCAGCAGCTTAGGCACAGGATCCTACAATGAGCAGTTCTTC.

DNA for the CDR3: TGTGCCAGCAGCCAAGGGACGGGCCACTACGAGCAGTACTTC. Its translation is CASSQGTGHYEQYF. The chain joins TRBV3-1 (or the pseudogene TRBV3-2) to TRBJ2-7, with D unresolved. CDR3 length: 14 residues. Trimming shortened V by 1 base and J by 3 bases, and 10 bases separated the two germline ends. Looked up from germline, CDR1 is LGHDT and CDR2 is YNNKEL (reference sequence).

The chain employs TRBV14 and TRBJ2-7; no clear D. This CDR3 has 15 residues. Germline V lookup: CDR1 SGHDN, CDR2 FVKESK. V lost 0 bases and J 4 bases, leaving 13 bases between the germline ends. CDR3 DNA sequence: TGTGCCAGCAGCCAAGAGGGCGGACCTCTTTACGAGCAGTACTTC. Translating gives CASSQEGGPLYEQYF.

V usage is TRBV19 and J usage is TRBJ2-3; either TRBD1 or TRBD2 may supply D (6 bases each). The CDR3 runs to 14 residues. The germline gives CDR1 LNHDA, CDR2 SQIVND (reference sequence). Between the trimmed V and J ends, which lost 3 bases and 5 bases, there was a span of 12 bases. The CDR3 DNA follows: TGTGCCAGTAGTATTAACGGGGGCCAAGATACGCAGTATTTT. Translating it yields CASSINGGQDTQYF.

This rearrangement joins TRBV30 to TRBJ1-6, with D uncertain. This CDR3 region has 13 residues. Trimming stripped 5 bases from V and 9 bases from J, with 14 bases between. CDR1 is GTSNPN and CDR2 is SVGIG in the germline V gene (reference sequence). The CDR3 loop reads CAWLSTLGSPLHF. CDR3 DNA: TGTGCCTGGCTAAGTACTCTCGGTTCACCCCTCCACTTT.

The chain links TRBV10-1 to TRBJ2-7; possible D gene TRBD2, 5 bases. The V gene's germline CDR1 is WNHNN and CDR2 SYGVQD (reference sequence). V was trimmed by 2 bases and J by 5 bases, leaving 10 bases between them. The CDR3 is made up of 13 amino acids. This chain's CDR3 is CASSERYGDEQYF. Written as DNA, the CDR3 is TGCGCCAGCAGTGAGAGATACGGGGACGAGCAGTACTTC.

V usage is TRBV7-9 and J usage is TRBJ2-7; 7 bases are shared with TRBD2. The CDR3 consists of 15 residues. Trimming took 5 bases from V and 2 from J; bases not matched to a gene: 9. Germline values: CDR1 SEHNR, CDR2 FQNEAQ (reference sequence). CDR3 sequence: CASSRGAGRTYEQYF. The CDR3 region has the DNA TGTGCCAGCAGCCGGGGAGCGGGGCGAACCTACGAGCAGTACTTC.

V gene TRBV6-1 combines with J gene TRBJ2-7; D possibly matches TRBD1 or TRBD2 (6 bases each). Per germline, CDR1 MNHNS and CDR2 SASEGT. There are 15 residues in the CDR3. Trimming took 0 bases from V and 6 from J, leaving 15 bases between them. DNA of the CDR3: TGTGCCAGCAGTGAAGCGCCCGGGGGCAACGGCGAGCAGTACTTC. Translation gives CASSEAPGGNGEQYF.

V usage is TRBV28 and J usage is TRBJ1-2, with 7 bases matching TRBD1. The CDR3 extends over 14 amino acids. Trimming took 4 bases from V and 5 from J; bases not matched to a gene: 7. Per the germline V gene, CDR1 is MDHEN and CDR2 is SYDVKM. CDR3 nucleotides: TGTGCCAGCAGTTCGGGGGGGACAGCTTATGGCTACACCTTC. Protein sequence: CASSSGGTAYGYTF.